The 21 T cell receptor beta chains below were found in one sample sequenced in a study of shared clonotypes between healthy human individuals. Here immunoSEQ multiplex PCR was the method, and the copy in TCRdb shows in-frame clones only, minus some. The sample records 190,000 or so clones, approximately 61% being singletons. The specimen was memory CD4+ T cells sorted from blood. The subset here: CD45RA-negative fraction. The receptors originated from a man aged 30-40 years in good health.

This chain uses TRBV18 with TRBJ2-7; tentatively, D is TRBD1 (5 bases). The germline V gene has CDR1 KGHSH and CDR2 LQKENI. Trimming took off 4 bases at V and 5 bases at J, with 9 bases between the two ends. This CDR3 has 12 residues. This chain's CDR3 is CASSLSRDEQYF. DNA for the CDR3: TGTGCCAGCTCACTGAGCAGGGACGAGCAGTACTTC.

The V call is TRBV5-4, the J call TRBJ2-5; TRBD2 agrees at 9 bases. CDR1 and CDR2 from the germline V gene are SGHNT and YYREEE (reference sequence). CDR3 length: 16 residues. With V trimmed by 0 bases and J by 3 bases, 6 bases remained unmatched. The CDR3 nucleotides read TGTGCCAGCAGCTTGGGGGTAGCGGGAGTAGAAGAGACCCAGTACTTC. This sequence encodes CASSLGVAGVEETQYF.

V gene TRBV6-5 combines with J gene TRBJ2-1; 8 nucleotides agree with TRBD2. V trimming: 8 bases; J trimming: 7 bases; junction bases outside the gene matches: 10. The CDR3 runs 14 residues. Looked up from germline, CDR1 is MNHEY and CDR2 is SVGAGI. CDR3 protein: CASQSGSSINEQFF. The CDR3 nucleotides read TGTGCCAGCCAGAGCGGGAGCTCTATTAATGAGCAGTTCTTC.

The chain links TRBV9 to TRBJ1-1, with D uncertain. Germline assignment: CDR1 SGDLS and CDR2 YYNGEE. This CDR3 has 13 amino acids. The V gene lost 4 bases and the J gene lost 4 bases, with 11 bases spanning the gap. The CDR3 bases are TGTGCCAGCAGCTTGGGGTCCCCCACTGAAGCTTTCTTT. Residues: CASSLGSPTEAFF.

This clone was picked up a small number of times. This chain links TRBV28 with TRBJ2-1; perhaps TRBD1 as D (6 bases). The CDR3 has 14 amino acids. In germline, CDR1 is MDHEN, CDR2 SYDVKM. V lost 8 bases, J lost 5 bases, and 16 bases lay in between. This chain's CDR3 is CASCYGTGNNEQFF. The CDR3 DNA sequence: TGTGCCAGCTGTTACGGAACAGGGAACAATGAGCAGTTCTTC.

The rearrangement links TRBV6-1 to TRBJ2-7; D may correspond to TRBD1 or TRBD2 (5 bases each). The CDR3 length is 15 residues. The V gene's germline CDR1 is MNHNS and CDR2 SASEGT. Trimming pared 6 bases from V and 1 base from J, leaving 16 bases between. In DNA, the CDR3 is TGTGCCAGCAGACCACGAGGGGCCCTATCCTACGAGCAGTACTTC. Translated, it gives CASRPRGALSYEQYF.

The V gene is TRBV5-5, the J gene TRBJ2-1; D possibly corresponds to TRBD2 (5 bases). The CDR3 contains 12 residues. CDR1 and CDR2 from the germline V gene are SGHKS and YYEKEE (reference sequence). The ends were cut back, 5 bases at V and 9 bases at J, with 12 bases in the middle. DNA for the CDR3: TGTGCCAGCAGAGCGGACGTCTCTGAGCAGTTCTTC. It translates to CASRADVSEQFF.

The chain carries TRBV5-4 and TRBJ2-2; unclear D gene. Germline V gene sequence: CDR1 SGHNT, CDR2 YYREEE (reference sequence). V was clipped by 1 base and J by 2 bases, with 12 bases between them. The CDR3 loop spans 16 amino acids. The CDR3 DNA sequence: TGTGCCAGCAGCTTGTTTAGTGGGCAAAACACCGGGGAGCTGTTTTTT. This translates into CASSLFSGQNTGELFF.

This clone appeared many times. This chain connects TRBV5-1 to TRBJ2-1; possibly TRBD2 for D (7 bases). Germline assignment: CDR1 SGHRS and CDR2 YFSETQ. V was pared by 4 bases and J by 1 base, with 12 bases between. The CDR3 is made up of 15 amino acids. CDR3 sequence reads: CASSPEGGSYNEQFF. CDR3 nucleotide sequence: TGCGCCAGCAGCCCCGAGGGGGGGTCCTACAATGAGCAGTTCTTC. Based on the CDR3 plus reference TRBV5-1 and TRBJ2-1, the full variable domain is KAGVTQTPRYLIKTRGQQVTLSCSPISGHRSVSWYQQTPGQGLQFLFEYFSETQRNKGNFPGRFSGRQFSNSRSEMNVSTLELGDSALYLCASSPEGGSYNEQFFGPGTRLTVL.

V gene TRBV13 combines with J gene TRBJ2-5, with TRBD2 matching 7 bases. CDR1 and CDR2 (germline): PRHDT, FYEKMQ (reference sequence). The CDR3 contains 15 residues. V dropped 5 bases and J dropped 5; count of bases not matched to a gene: 11. CDR3 sequence (DNA): TGTGCCAGCAGCGGGCGACTAGCTGGAGTGGAGACCCAGTACTTC. It yields the protein CASSGRLAGVETQYF.

This chain links TRBV27 with TRBJ2-7, with 8 positions matching TRBD1. There are 14 residues in the CDR3. The junction had 3 bases not matched to a gene; V was cut back by 2 bases and J by 3 bases. From germline, CDR1 is MNHEY and CDR2 SMNVEV (reference sequence). The CDR3 bases are TGTGCCAGCAGTTTAGTACAGGGGGGCTACGAGCAGTACTTC. Translation gives CASSLVQGGYEQYF.

The chain joins TRBV27 to TRBJ1-3; maybe TRBD1 (6 bases). V shed 6 bases and J shed 4 bases, with 13 bases lying between them. CDR1 is MNHEY, CDR2 SMNVEV, per germline (reference sequence). CDR3 length: 14 amino acids. The CDR3 bases are TGTGCCAGCAGGCCCGGGGGGGGCGGAAACACCATATATTTT. It encodes CASRPGGGGNTIYF.

The rearrangement uses TRBV29-1 and TRBJ2-7; 8 positions match TRBD1. Trimming removed 1 base from V and 1 base from J; junction bases left unmatched: 12. The CDR3 has 17 amino acids. Germline CDR1 and CDR2: SQVTM and ANQGSEA. The CDR3 DNA sequence: TGCAGCGTTGAAGGCAGGGGGCCATCATTTAGTTCCTACGAGCAGTACTTC. Protein sequence: CSVEGRGPSFSSYEQYF.

V gene TRBV7-2 combines with J gene TRBJ2-1; tentative D call: TRBD2 (5 bases). Trimming stripped 5 bases from V and 6 bases from J, with 11 bases between. Germline CDR1 reads SGHTA; CDR2 reads FQGNSA. The CDR3 is 13 amino acids. The CDR3 DNA is TGTGCCAGCAGCCCCGCCGGACTCAATGAGCAGTTCTTC. It encodes CASSPAGLNEQFF.

V is TRBV5-1 and J is TRBJ2-1; D not resolved. Trimming left V 4 bases short and J 1 base short, with 9 bases between. The CDR3 has 14 residues. Germline CDR1 SGHRS, CDR2 YFSETQ. The CDR3 region is CASSNLGSYNEQFF. CDR3 DNA sequence: TGCGCCAGCAGCAACTTAGGTTCCTACAATGAGCAGTTCTTC. Combining the CDR3 with reference TRBV5-1 and TRBJ2-1 gives the whole variable domain KAGVTQTPRYLIKTRGQQVTLSCSPISGHRSVSWYQQTPGQGLQFLFEYFSETQRNKGNFPGRFSGRQFSNSRSEMNVSTLELGDSALYLCASSNLGSYNEQFFGPGTRLTVL.

The genes are TRBV6-1 and TRBJ2-7, with D tentatively TRBD1 (5 bases). Germline-derived CDR1 and CDR2 are MNHNS and SASEGT. V was cut by 6 bases and J by 0 bases, with 12 bases left in between. The CDR3 runs 14 residues. The CDR3 sequence is CASRMTALSYEQYF. The CDR3 nucleotides read TGTGCCAGCAGGATGACAGCCCTCTCCTACGAGCAGTACTTC.

The CDR3 reads CATTLSGRDVSGNEKLFF. The DNA for the CDR3 is TGTGCCACCACCCTCTCGGGCAGGGACGTCTCTGGTAATGAAAAACTGTTTTTT. This rearrangement joins TRBV15 to TRBJ1-4, with D tentatively TRBD1 (5 bases). The V end was cut by 7 bases, the J end by 4 bases, with 25 bases between. This CDR3 has 18 amino acids. CDR1 LNHNV and CDR2 YYDKDF come from the germline V gene (reference sequence).

This clone was picked up many times. The chain recombines TRBV9 with TRBJ2-5; 8 positions match TRBD2. The V gene end was trimmed by 2 bases and the J gene end by 6 bases; junction bases not matched to a gene: 12. This CDR3 has 16 residues. Germline V gene sequence: CDR1 SGDLS, CDR2 YYNGEE. The CDR3 DNA is TGTGCCAGCAGCGTCCAGGGGACGGGAGGGCCGCAGACCCAGTACTTC. Its protein is CASSVQGTGGPQTQYF.

This clone has a count of ten or more. The same CDR3 can be traced to other DNA sequences in this sample. The rearrangement links TRBV29-1 to TRBJ2-7; TRBD1 agrees at 8 bases. Germline CDR1 reads SQVTM; CDR2 reads ANQGSEA. The CDR3 is made up of 12 amino acids. Trimming removed 6 bases from V and 3 bases from J; junction bases left unmatched: 4. This CDR3 is CSVGQGGYEQYF. The CDR3 DNA reads as TGCAGCGTCGGACAGGGTGGCTACGAGCAGTACTTC.

The chain's CDR3 is CASSLRGDNEQFF. The CDR3 coding sequence is TGTGCCAGCAGCCTTCGCGGCGATAATGAGCAGTTCTTC. The V call is TRBV9, the J call TRBJ2-1; D unclear. Deletions cut 4 bases from V and 7 bases from J, with 12 bases between. The CDR3 is 13 residues long. Germline lookup yields CDR1 SGDLS and CDR2 YYNGEE.

This clone was counted between two and nine times. This chain links TRBV7-9 with TRBJ2-2; unclear D gene. Germline loops: CDR1 SEHNR, CDR2 FQNEAQ (reference sequence). The CDR3 contains 15 residues. Trimming took off 1 base at V and 0 bases at J, with 6 bases between the two ends. The CDR3 region is CASSLGHANTGELFF. The CDR3 bases are TGTGCCAGCAGCTTAGGTCACGCGAACACCGGGGAGCTGTTTTTT.